The 6 T cell receptor beta chains in this list originate from one sample, sequenced in a study of blood T cell repertoires in COVID-19. Some clones are missing from TCRdb's copy, which holds only in-frame ones; the method was immunoSEQ multiplex PCR. The sample records 300,000 to 350,000 clones, roughly 90% being singletons. Material for sequencing was PBMCs or T cells enriched from blood (not recorded which). The receptors come from a woman in her twenties or thirties who had been exposed to COVID-19.

V usage is TRBV7-2 and J usage is TRBJ2-5; 13 positions match TRBD2. The trim removed 5 bases at V and 4 bases at J, leaving 7 bases unmatched. The germline V gene has CDR1 SGHTA and CDR2 FQGNSA. The CDR3 is 16 residues long. CDR3 coding DNA: TGTGCCAGCAGCGCGTATCGACTAGCGGGGGGAGAGACCCAGTACTTC. It specifies CASSAYRLAGGETQYF.

This chain connects TRBV5-4 to TRBJ2-1; no firm D call. CDR1 SGHNT and CDR2 YYREEE come from the germline V gene (reference sequence). The CDR3 spans 14 residues. Trimming took off 0 bases at V and 6 bases at J, with 10 bases between the two ends. The CDR3: CASSLEAASNEQFF. The CDR3 DNA reads as TGTGCCAGCAGCTTGGAGGCGGCTAGCAATGAGCAGTTCTTC.

The chain joins TRBV29-1 to TRBJ2-2, with TRBD2 matching over 7 bases. CDR3 length: 20 residues. J was trimmed by 5 bases and V by 3 bases; bases with no gene match: 24. Germline assignment: CDR1 SQVTM and CDR2 ANQGSEA. The CDR3 DNA follows: TGCAGCGTTGATGGTGGGGGACTCGGGACTACCTTCTGGGGGACCGGGGAGCTGTTTTTT. The encoded protein is CSVDGGGLGTTFWGTGELFF.

Only one count was recorded for this clone. The chain employs TRBV2 and TRBJ2-2, with D uncertain. V shed 5 bases and J shed 1 base, with 5 bases lying between them. Germline-derived CDR1 and CDR2 are SNHLY and FYNNEI. The CDR3 consists of 13 residues. In nucleotides, the CDR3 is TGTGCCAGCAGTTACAAGAACACCGGGGAGCTGTTTTTT. Protein sequence: CASSYKNTGELFF.

V gene TRBV14 combines with J gene TRBJ2-3, with 9 positions matching TRBD2. The germline CDR1 and CDR2 sequences are SGHDN and FVKESK. The CDR3 spans 16 residues. V dropped 1 base and J dropped 4; count of bases not matched to a gene: 6. The CDR3 loop reads CASSQGLAGFPDTQYF. CDR3 DNA sequence: TGTGCCAGCAGCCAAGGTCTAGCGGGGTTCCCAGATACGCAGTATTTT.

The table lists this clone with a count of one. This chain links TRBV4-3 with TRBJ1-2, with D perhaps matching TRBD1 (5 bases). Between the trimmed V and J ends, which lost 0 bases and 6 bases, there was a span of 11 bases. The germline CDR1 and CDR2 sequences are LGHNA and YSLEER. The CDR3 sequence is 14 residues long. CDR3 in DNA: TGCGCCAGCAGCCAAGACAGGGAGGTTAATGGCTACACCTTC. Protein sequence: CASSQDREVNGYTF.